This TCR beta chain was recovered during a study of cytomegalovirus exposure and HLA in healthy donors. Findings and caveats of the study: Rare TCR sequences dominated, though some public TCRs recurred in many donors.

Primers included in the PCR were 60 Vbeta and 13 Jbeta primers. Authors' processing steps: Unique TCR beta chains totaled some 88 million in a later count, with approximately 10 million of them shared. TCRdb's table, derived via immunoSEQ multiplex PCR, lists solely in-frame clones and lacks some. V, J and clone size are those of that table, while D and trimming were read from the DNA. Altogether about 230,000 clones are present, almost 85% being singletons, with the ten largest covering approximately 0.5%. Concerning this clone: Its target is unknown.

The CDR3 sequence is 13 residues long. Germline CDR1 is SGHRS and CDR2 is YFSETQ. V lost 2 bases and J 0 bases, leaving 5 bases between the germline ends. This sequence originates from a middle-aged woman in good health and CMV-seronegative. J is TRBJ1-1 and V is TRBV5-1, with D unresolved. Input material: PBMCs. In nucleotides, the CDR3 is TGCGCCAGCAGCTTACAGTTGAACACTGAAGCTTTCTTT. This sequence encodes CASSLQLNTEAFF.